The TCR beta chain described here comes from a study of graft-versus-host responses after intestinal transplantation. Overall study context: Among the recipients, all got anti-thymocyte globulin induction and then tacrolimus and steroids for 2 to 3 years.

Findings and limits, study-wide: Peak levels of circulating GvH clones tracked with early post-transplant HvG declines. Researchers found GvH clones in recipient marrow, and some showed up first in ileum or blood.

Measured with immunoSEQ multiplex PCR; TCRdb has only the in-frame clones, and not every one. The data show roughly 56,000 clones, around nine tenths seen once. As to this clone: Its specificity is not known.

This sequence originates from a human patient who received an intestinal transplant, so some T cells may come from the graft donor. The sequencing here drew on PBMCs, taken less than 130 days after intestinal transplantation.

CDR3 sequence: CASRLDGNNQPQHF. The CDR3 DNA reads TGCGCCAGCAGATTGGACGGCAACAATCAGCCCCAGCATTTT. V and J are TRBV4-1 and TRBJ1-5; D is uncertain. The CDR3 length is 14 residues. The V and J ends lost 6 bases and 3 bases respectively, with 12 bases between them. The germline V gene encodes CDR1 MGHRA and CDR2 YSYEKL.